The sequence of this T cell receptor beta chain was determined in a study of blood T cell repertoires in COVID-19. Trimming cost V 8 bases and J 0 bases, with 23 bases left between them. The germline gives CDR1 MNHEY, CDR2 SMNVEV (reference sequence). This CDR3 region has 18 residues. The assay was immunoSEQ multiplex PCR, and TCRdb's table has in-frame clones only and misses some. The sample yields about 200,000 clones, approximately 85% seen once. Specimen: peripheral blood. The chain recombines TRBV27 with TRBJ2-1, with D possibly being TRBD2 (7 bases). This receptor was taken from a woman aged 65 to 85 with COVID-19, enrolled during active disease. The CDR3 DNA reads as TGTGCCAGCGTCCCAATGGGGGGGCAGCGGAGCTCCTACAATGAGCAGTTCTTC. This sequence encodes CASVPMGGQRSSYNEQFF.